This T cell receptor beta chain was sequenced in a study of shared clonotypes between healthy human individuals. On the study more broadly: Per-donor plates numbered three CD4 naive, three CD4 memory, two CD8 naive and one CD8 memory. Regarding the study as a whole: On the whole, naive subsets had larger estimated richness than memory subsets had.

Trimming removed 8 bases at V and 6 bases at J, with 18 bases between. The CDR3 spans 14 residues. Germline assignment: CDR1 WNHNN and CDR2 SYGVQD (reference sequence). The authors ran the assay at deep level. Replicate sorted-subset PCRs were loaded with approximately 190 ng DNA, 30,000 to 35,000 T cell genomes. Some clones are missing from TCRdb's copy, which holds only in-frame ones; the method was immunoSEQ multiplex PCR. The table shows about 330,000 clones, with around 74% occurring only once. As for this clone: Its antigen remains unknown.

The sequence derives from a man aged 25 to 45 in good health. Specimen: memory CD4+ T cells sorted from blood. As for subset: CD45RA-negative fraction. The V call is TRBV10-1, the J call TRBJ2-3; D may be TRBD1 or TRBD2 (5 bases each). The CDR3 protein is CASAPGGTSDTQYF. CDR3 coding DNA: TGCGCCAGCGCCCCAGGTGGGACCTCCGATACGCAGTATTTT.